These 13 T cell receptor beta chains were all obtained from the same sample, sequenced in a study of PD-1 blockade in classical Hodgkin lymphoma. TCRdb keeps only in-frame clones here, not all; method: immunoSEQ multiplex PCR. The sample yields tens of thousands of clones, 65% to 80% seen once. Indicated time point: cycle 4 day 1 (C4D1), after 6 weeks of nivolumab. Relapse was seen in all patients after autologous stem cell transplantation, and brentuximab vedotin exposure was variable. CD4+ T cells were purified from thawed PBMCs by negative selection. Material: CD4+ T cells from blood, obtained before the fourth cycle of nivolumab. The origin of the receptors is a human donor with classical Hodgkin lymphoma.

This rearrangement joins TRBV27 to TRBJ1-2; TRBD1 aligns across 9 bases. The CDR3 contains 16 residues. The V segment lost 5 bases and the J segment 4 bases; nucleotides outside the gene matches: 11. Germline-derived CDR1 and CDR2 are MNHEY and SMNVEV (reference sequence). The CDR3 spells CASSGTGGASFYGYTF. The CDR3 DNA is TGTGCCAGCAGTGGCACAGGGGGCGCGTCTTTCTATGGCTACACCTTC.

The gene calls are TRBV7-2 and TRBJ2-3; 9 nucleotides agree with TRBD2. V lost 1 base to trimming and J lost 6 bases; unmatched junction nucleotides: 5. The CDR3 is 15 amino acids. Looked up from germline, CDR1 is SGHTA and CDR2 is FQGNSA. The DNA for the CDR3 is TGTGCCAGCAGCTTAGTGGCGGGGGGGCTTGATACGCAGTATTTT. Amino acid sequence: CASSLVAGGLDTQYF.

This clone was seen a handful of times. The chain joins TRBV4-3 to TRBJ1-2; D not resolved. In germline, CDR1 is LGHNA, CDR2 YSLEER. The CDR3 spans 12 residues. The V end lost 1 base, the J end lost 8 bases, and 8 bases lay between the germline ends. The DNA of the CDR3 is TGCGCCAGCAGCCAAGGTCGGGGAGGCTACACCTTC. It yields the protein CASSQGRGGYTF.

The CDR3 is CSVERGGAETQYF. The CDR3 bases are TGCAGCGTTGAAAGAGGGGGGGCGGAGACCCAGTACTTC. This chain uses TRBV29-1 with TRBJ2-5, with D maybe TRBD2 (7 bases). Looked up from germline, CDR1 is SQVTM and CDR2 is ANQGSEA. The germline V and J ends were trimmed by 2 bases and 5 bases, with 12 bases remaining between them. This CDR3 comprises 13 residues.

This clone was counted a few times. The chain couples TRBV30 to TRBJ1-4, with TRBD1 matching over 10 bases. CDR3 length: 14 amino acids. Germline loops: CDR1 GTSNPN, CDR2 SVGIG (reference sequence). V shed 1 base and J 8 bases; nucleotides not matched to a gene: 4. The CDR3 bases are TGTGCCTGGAGTGCGGGGACAGGGGAGGAAAAACTGTTTTTT. Amino acids: CAWSAGTGEEKLFF.

The rearrangement links TRBV5-5 to TRBJ2-5, with unresolved D. The V end lost 2 bases, the J end lost 2 bases, and 1 base lay between the germline ends. CDR3 length: 11 residues. Germline V CDR1 and CDR2: SGHKS, YYEKEE (reference sequence). CDR3 sequence reads: CASSFQETQYF. The CDR3 nucleotides are TGTGCCAGCAGCTTTCAAGAGACCCAGTACTTC.

The chain uses TRBV15 and TRBJ2-3; D unclear. The CDR3 totals 17 residues. The ends were cut back, 1 base at V and 1 base at J, with 15 bases in the middle. Germline CDR1 and CDR2: LNHNV and YYDKDF (reference sequence). The CDR3 sequence is CATSRAEAPVGTDTQYF. CDR3 nucleotides: TGTGCCACCAGCAGAGCCGAGGCCCCTGTCGGCACAGATACGCAGTATTTT.

This clone has a single count. This chain joins TRBV15 and TRBJ2-7; the D call may be TRBD1 or TRBD2 (7 bases each). CDR1 is LNHNV and CDR2 is YYDKDF in the germline V gene (reference sequence). V was trimmed by 3 bases and J by 3 bases, leaving 12 bases between them. The CDR3 runs 14 residues. The CDR3 DNA is TGTGCCACCAGCAGGGGGGGGACAGACTACGAGCAGTACTTC. This encodes CATSRGGTDYEQYF.

In this sample, this clone turned up a few times. The chain has TRBV6-5 and TRBJ1-5; D ambiguous. Per germline, CDR1 MNHEY and CDR2 SVGAGI. The CDR3 loop spans 14 amino acids. The ends were cut back, 6 bases at V and 6 bases at J, with 15 bases in the middle. The CDR3 spells CASSGWENGQPQHF. CDR3 in DNA: TGTGCCAGCAGCGGTTGGGAGAACGGTCAGCCCCAGCATTTT.

This clone was observed a few times. This chain joins TRBV4-3 and TRBJ2-2; possibly TRBD1 or TRBD2 for D (6 bases each). The CDR3 runs 17 residues. CDR1 and CDR2 (germline): LGHNA, YSLEER. Deletions cut 4 bases from V and 2 bases from J, with 17 bases between. CDR3 sequence: CASSPGGPASNTGELFF. The CDR3 DNA sequence: TGCGCCAGCAGCCCTGGGGGGCCCGCCTCAAACACCGGGGAGCTGTTTTTT.

The chain links TRBV4-2 to TRBJ2-5, with D uncertain. V gave up 0 bases and J gave up 7 bases, with 12 bases separating them. CDR3 size: 14 residues. The germline V gene has CDR1 LGHNA and CDR2 YNFKEQ. The CDR3 nucleotides are TGTGCCAGCAGCCAAGACACGAGTTATGGGACCCAGTACTTC. Residues: CASSQDTSYGTQYF.

V is TRBV7-2 and J is TRBJ2-5, with D perhaps matching TRBD1 (5 bases). V lost 1 base, J lost 3 bases, and 12 bases lay in between. Germline CDR1 and CDR2: SGHTA and FQGNSA. The CDR3 consists of 15 residues. As DNA, the CDR3 is TGTGCCAGCAGCTTAGTTGTGTCCAGGGAAGAGACCCAGTACTTC. It is translated as CASSLVVSREETQYF. The full variable domain, with the rest looked up from reference TRBV7-2 and TRBJ2-5, is GAGVSQSPSNKVTEKGKDVELRCDPISGHTALYWYRQSLGQGLEFLIYFQGNSAPDKSGLPSDRFSAERTGGSVSTLTIQRTQQEDSAVYLCASSLVVSREETQYFGPGTRLLVL.

V and J are TRBV6-5 and TRBJ1-6, with 11 bases fitting TRBD1. The CDR3 is made up of 15 amino acids. Per germline, CDR1 MNHEY and CDR2 SVGAGI. V lost 2 bases and J lost 8; bases outside the gene matches: 2. CDR3 nucleotides: TGTGCCAGCAGTTACAGGGGACAGGGGGATTCACCCCTCCACTTT. Protein: CASSYRGQGDSPLHF.